The 32 T cell receptor beta chains below all came from one sample that was sequenced in a study of control samples from healthy donors and cancer patients (dated by TCRdb to about 2020). Library preparation employed the immunoSEQ multiplex PCR assay. Held by TCRdb, this immuneACCESS table contains in-frame sequences only and omits some clones. Under half of the omission traces to an unresolved V gene where checked; the cause of the rest is unknown. In this sample the table shows around 100,000 clones, almost 90% of which occur a single time. Approximately 14% of the sample goes to the ten largest clones. Sequenced sample: blood. The receptors were sampled from a man younger than 40 in good health.

The genes are TRBV28 and TRBJ1-2; the D gene is possibly TRBD1 (5 bases). Trimming pared 2 bases from V and 14 bases from J, leaving 18 bases between. The length of the CDR3 is 13 residues. Germline V gene data show CDR1 as MDHEN and CDR2 as SYDVKM. CDR3: CASSLRSGPPGTF. CDR3 DNA: TGTGCCAGCAGTTTAAGGTCGGGGCCCCCGGGGACCTTC.

The CDR3 DNA follows: TGTGCCAGCAGCCCCACAAAGAGCATCCGGGACAGAAGTCAAGAGACCCAGTACTTC. Translated, it gives CASSPTKSIRDRSQETQYF. The gene calls are TRBV7-9 and TRBJ2-5; 7 bases line up with TRBD1. The CDR3 runs to 19 residues. V trimming: 5 bases; J trimming: 2 bases; junction bases outside the gene matches: 20. CDR1 and CDR2 from the germline V gene are SEHNR and FQNEAQ (reference sequence).

The gene calls are TRBV5-1 and TRBJ1-4, with 8 nucleotides matching TRBD1. This CDR3 comprises 15 residues. Per germline, CDR1 SGHRS and CDR2 YFSETQ. The V gene end was trimmed by 5 bases and the J gene end by 4 bases; junction bases not matched to a gene: 7. The CDR3 loop is CASRFRGLDNEKLFF. The DNA for the CDR3 is TGCGCCAGCAGGTTCAGGGGGCTGGATAATGAAAAACTGTTTTTT.

The V gene is TRBV11-3, the J gene TRBJ2-7, with TRBD2 identical over 8 bases. This CDR3 is built from 13 residues. With 5 bases clipped from V and 6 bases from J, the junction kept 6 bases outside the gene matches. The germline gives CDR1 SGHNT, CDR2 YENEEA. The CDR3: CASSTGLDGEQYF. The DNA for the CDR3 is TGTGCCAGCAGCACGGGACTAGACGGCGAGCAGTACTTC.

This chain uses TRBV5-1 with TRBJ2-7, with D perhaps given as TRBD1 or TRBD2 (5 bases each). The germline V gene encodes CDR1 SGHRS and CDR2 YFSETQ. Trimming pared 5 bases from V and 5 bases from J, leaving 11 bases between. The CDR3 totals 12 residues. The CDR3 DNA reads as TGCGCCAGCAGGGCGCCGGGGCACGAGCAGTACTTC. Translation: CASRAPGHEQYF.

The chain links TRBV5-4 to TRBJ2-1; perhaps TRBD2 as D (5 bases). This CDR3 spans 15 amino acids. V dropped 4 bases and J dropped 5 bases, with 16 bases sitting between them. Germline V gene lookup returns CDR1 SGHNT and CDR2 YYREEE (reference sequence). CDR3 in amino acids: CASSPGVWGNNEQFF. The CDR3 DNA sequence: TGTGCCAGCAGCCCCGGGGTGTGGGGAAACAATGAGCAGTTCTTC.

This rearrangement joins TRBV5-1 to TRBJ2-7, with TRBD2 identical over 11 bases. The CDR3 runs to 16 residues. After removal of 2 bases from V and 3 bases from J, the junction contained 7 bases not matched to a gene. The germline V gene encodes CDR1 SGHRS and CDR2 YFSETQ. The CDR3 region is CASSLVTSGSGYEQYF. The DNA for the CDR3 is TGCGCCAGCAGCTTAGTCACTAGCGGGAGCGGCTACGAGCAGTACTTC.

This chain joins TRBV15 and TRBJ2-6; D not certain. The CDR3 totals 14 residues. V dropped 5 bases and J dropped 4 bases, with 9 bases sitting between them. CDR1 LNHNV and CDR2 YYDKDF come from the germline V gene (reference sequence). CDR3 residues: CATSSNAGANVLTF. The CDR3 bases are TGTGCCACCAGCTCCAACGCCGGGGCCAACGTCCTGACTTTC.

This chain uses TRBV7-3 with TRBJ2-3; 7 bases fit TRBD2. Germline V gene lookup returns CDR1 SGHTA and CDR2 FQGTGA. There are 15 residues in the CDR3. V gave up 2 bases and J gave up 2 bases; unmatched junction bases: 4. Here the CDR3 DNA reads TGTGCCAGCAGCTTAGGGGACTACCCCACAGATACGCAGTATTTT. Protein product: CASSLGDYPTDTQYF.

This clone was recorded at least ten times. This rearrangement joins TRBV28 to TRBJ2-3; the D call may be TRBD1 or TRBD2 (6 bases each). The CDR3 spans 16 residues. The ends were cut back, 7 bases at V and 3 bases at J, with 20 bases in the middle. CDR1 is MDHEN and CDR2 is SYDVKM in the germline V gene. CDR3 nucleotide sequence: TGTGCCAGCACCGACCAGGGGCGGGGTGGGACAGATACGCAGTATTTT. This encodes CASTDQGRGGTDTQYF.

The chain links TRBV30 to TRBJ2-7; D is possibly TRBD1 or TRBD2 (5 bases each). CDR3 length: 14 amino acids. Trimming shortened V by 2 bases and J by 4 bases, and 15 bases separated the two germline ends. CDR1 is GTSNPN and CDR2 is SVGIG in the germline V gene (reference sequence). The CDR3 sequence is CAWSNRGGAYEQYF. The CDR3 bases are TGTGCCTGGAGTAACCGGGGTGGGGCTTACGAGCAGTACTTC.

The rearrangement uses TRBV6-6 and TRBJ1-2, with 8 bases matching TRBD1. Germline V gives CDR1 MNHNY, CDR2 SVGAGI (reference sequence). The length of the CDR3 is 13 residues. Unmatched junction bases numbered 7, after V lost 7 bases and J lost 6 bases. The CDR3 nucleotides are TGTGCCAGCACCTTACAGGACAGGGATGGCTACACCTTC. It is translated as CASTLQDRDGYTF.

This rearrangement joins TRBV7-9 to TRBJ2-3; D is possibly TRBD2 (5 bases). V lost 3 bases to trimming and J lost 1 base, with 8 bases between them. The CDR3 consists of 14 residues. Germline V gives CDR1 SEHNR, CDR2 FQNEAQ (reference sequence). CDR3 in DNA: TGTGCCAGCAGCTTGACGAGGGGCACAGATACGCAGTATTTT. Encoded protein: CASSLTRGTDTQYF.

V is TRBV6-1 and J is TRBJ2-5; no clear D gene. Trimming removed 0 bases from V and 1 base from J, with 15 bases in between. The germline gives CDR1 MNHNS, CDR2 SASEGT. The CDR3 covers 17 residues. The CDR3 protein is CASSEALYGVGQETQYF. The CDR3 region has the DNA TGTGCCAGCAGTGAAGCGCTTTATGGGGTGGGCCAAGAGACCCAGTACTTC.

The rearrangement links TRBV7-9 to TRBJ2-2; D remains unclear. The germline gives CDR1 SEHNR, CDR2 FQNEAQ (reference sequence). CDR3 length: 14 amino acids. V lost 1 base to trimming and J lost 1 base, with 4 bases between them. CDR3 sequence: CASSLGRNTGELFF. DNA of the CDR3: TGTGCCAGCAGCTTAGGCAGGAACACCGGGGAGCTGTTTTTT.

This chain uses TRBV5-8 with TRBJ2-2, with 9 positions matching TRBD2. The trim removed 0 bases at V and 5 bases at J, leaving 8 bases unmatched. Germline CDR1 reads SGHTS; CDR2 reads YDEGEE. CDR3 length equals 17 residues. Here the CDR3 reads CASSLVLAGTRTGELFF. Here the CDR3 DNA reads TGTGCCAGCAGCTTGGTTCTAGCGGGGACGAGGACCGGGGAGCTGTTTTTT.

This chain joins TRBV24-1 and TRBJ2-2; D is ambiguous. The CDR3 runs to 15 residues. With 5 bases removed from V and 2 bases from J, the gap between germline ends came to 11 bases. Germline lookup yields CDR1 KGHDR and CDR2 SFDVKD. This CDR3 is CATSGIVSNTGELFF. As DNA, the CDR3 is TGTGCCACCAGTGGGATCGTCAGTAACACCGGGGAGCTGTTTTTT.

The rearrangement uses TRBV7-9 and TRBJ1-1; TRBD1 might be the D (5 bases). Trimming cost V 7 bases and J 7 bases, with 10 bases left between them. This CDR3 is built from 11 residues. The V gene's germline CDR1 is SEHNR and CDR2 FQNEAQ (reference sequence). The CDR3: CASTPTVEAFF. CDR3 coding DNA: TGTGCCAGCACCCCGACAGTTGAAGCTTTCTTT.

The chain has TRBV4-1 and TRBJ2-2; TRBD2 matches 10 bases. Germline V gene data show CDR1 as MGHRA and CDR2 as YSYEKL. V trimming: 4 bases; J trimming: 3 bases; junction bases outside the gene matches: 11. This CDR3 region has 18 residues. CDR3 amino acids: CASSPGGASGSDTGELFF. DNA of the CDR3: TGCGCCAGCAGCCCAGGTGGGGCTAGCGGGAGCGACACCGGGGAGCTGTTTTTT.

The rearrangement joins TRBV7-3 to TRBJ2-1, with D possibly matching TRBD1 (5 bases). There are 14 residues in the CDR3. Trimming cost V 1 base and J 10 bases, with 14 bases left between them. CDR1 is SGHTA and CDR2 is FQGTGA in the germline V gene. CDR3 residues: CASSLNPGSDEQFF. The CDR3, as DNA: TGTGCCAGCAGCTTAAATCCAGGGTCGGACGAGCAGTTCTTC.

This rearrangement joins TRBV30 to TRBJ2-7, with no clear D. Between the trimmed V and J ends, which lost 2 bases and 2 bases, there was a span of 7 bases. Per the germline V gene, CDR1 is GTSNPN and CDR2 is SVGIG (reference sequence). The CDR3 covers 12 residues. The CDR3 region has the DNA TGTGCCTGGAGTAAAGGAACCTACGAGCAGTACTTC. It yields the protein CAWSKGTYEQYF.

This clone was found a few times. The chain couples TRBV4-2 to TRBJ1-5; D gene unclear. The CDR3 is made up of 15 amino acids. V lost 4 bases to trimming and J lost 1 base, with 11 bases between them. Germline assignment: CDR1 LGHNA and CDR2 YNFKEQ. CDR3 DNA: TGTGCCAGCAGCCCCCCGACTGACAGCAATCAGCCCCAGCATTTT. As protein: CASSPPTDSNQPQHF.

The rearrangement links TRBV7-3 to TRBJ2-2; D possibly matches TRBD1 or TRBD2 (6 bases each). V dropped 5 bases and J dropped 5 bases, with 15 bases sitting between them. This CDR3 region has 15 residues. In germline, CDR1 is SGHTA, CDR2 FQGTGA. The CDR3 loop is CASSREGGGTGELFF. The DNA of the CDR3 is TGTGCCAGCAGCCGAGAAGGGGGAGGTACCGGGGAGCTGTTTTTT. Filled out from reference TRBV7-3 and TRBJ2-2, the complete variable domain reads GAGVSQTPSNKVTEKGKYVELRCDPISGHTALYWYRQSLGQGPEFLIYFQGTGAADDSGLPNDRFFAVRPEGSVSTLKIQRTERGDSAVYLCASSREGGGTGELFFGEGSRLTVL.

This chain joins TRBV4-1 and TRBJ2-7, with 12 bases that match TRBD2. Germline CDR1 reads MGHRA; CDR2 reads YSYEKL. With 3 bases clipped from V and 0 bases from J, the junction kept 9 bases outside the gene matches. The CDR3 contains 18 residues. CDR3 nucleotides: TGCGCCAGCAGCCATCCCGGACTAGCGGGGCCGAGCTCCTACGAGCAGTACTTC. Translated, it gives CASSHPGLAGPSSYEQYF.

The J gene is TRBJ1-5, the V gene TRBV18; 8 bases agree with TRBD1. The CDR3 is made up of 15 amino acids. Germline V CDR1 and CDR2: KGHSH, LQKENI. The J segment lost 7 bases and the V segment lost 2 bases, leaving 7 bases of the junction unmatched. For the CDR3, the DNA is TGTGCCAGCTCACCAGGACAGGGTGGGAGACAGCCCCAGCATTTT. This gives the protein CASSPGQGGRQPQHF.

The rearrangement uses TRBV4-2 and TRBJ2-7; D not certain. Trimming took 0 bases from V and 3 from J, leaving 9 bases between them. CDR1 and CDR2 (germline): LGHNA, YNFKEQ. The length of the CDR3 is 14 residues. CDR3 bases: TGTGCCAGCAGCCAAGAACAGTTTGGCTACGAGCAGTACTTC. As protein: CASSQEQFGYEQYF.

This clone was observed once. The chain is built from TRBV24-1 and TRBJ2-1, with D hard to call. Between the trimmed V and J ends, which lost 9 bases and 5 bases, there was a span of 16 bases. CDR1 and CDR2 (germline): KGHDR, SFDVKD. CDR3 length: 14 residues. The CDR3 sequence is CATATADVNNEQFF. CDR3 nucleotides: TGTGCCACCGCCACGGCGGATGTGAACAATGAGCAGTTCTTC.

V gene TRBV5-1 combines with J gene TRBJ2-7; 7 bases are shared with TRBD1. This CDR3 region has 14 residues. Trimming removed 0 bases from V and 3 bases from J; junction bases left unmatched: 3. The germline CDR1 and CDR2 sequences are SGHRS and YFSETQ. The CDR3 coding sequence is TGCGCCAGCAGCTTGGGTTGGGACAGCTACGAGCAGTACTTC. It specifies CASSLGWDSYEQYF.

This chain joins TRBV3-1 (or the pseudogene TRBV3-2) and TRBJ2-1, with 10 bases lining up with TRBD2. The ends lost 1 base at V and 9 bases at J; junction bases unmatched: 6. The length of the CDR3 is 15 residues. From germline, CDR1 is LGHDT and CDR2 YNNKEL (reference sequence). Here the CDR3 reads CASSQVSPSGSEQFF. The CDR3 DNA follows: TGTGCCAGCAGCCAAGTCTCTCCTAGCGGGAGTGAGCAGTTCTTC.

The chain couples TRBV19 to TRBJ2-1; 7 nucleotides agree with TRBD1. The ends lost 7 bases at V and 0 bases at J; junction bases unmatched: 18. Germline V CDR1 and CDR2: LNHDA, SQIVND (reference sequence). The CDR3 contains 19 residues. The CDR3 DNA is TGTGCCAGTATGAGCCCCCTAAGCGGCTCAGGGGGCTCCTACAATGAGCAGTTCTTC. It yields the protein CASMSPLSGSGGSYNEQFF.

This clone occurred a few times. This chain connects TRBV11-2 to TRBJ1-4; weak D call: TRBD1 (6 bases). From germline, CDR1 is SGHAT and CDR2 FQNNGV. The V gene lost 10 bases and the J gene lost 2 bases, with 20 bases spanning the gap. This CDR3 is 16 amino acids long. The CDR3 protein is CANPQGGPMTNEKLFF. CDR3 coding DNA: TGTGCCAACCCACAAGGGGGACCTATGACTAATGAAAAACTGTTTTTT.

This chain joins TRBV9 and TRBJ1-2, with 9 positions matching TRBD1. The CDR3 totals 15 residues. V lost 4 bases, J lost 8 bases, and 12 bases stayed unmatched. In germline, CDR1 is SGDLS, CDR2 YYNGEE. DNA for the CDR3: TGTGCCAGCAGCCCGGGGCCCGGGACAGGGATCGGCTACACCTTC. Translating gives CASSPGPGTGIGYTF.